This T cell receptor beta chain originates from a study of T cells after yellow fever vaccination. Study-level background: Preparation of the low-cell-number fractions used SMART-Seq v4 Ultra Low Input.

This clonotype was detected a few times. Its antigen is not known. Study outcomes and limitations: A weaker but faster secondary response was observed, peaking on day 5 versus 15. Only a small proportion of the clonotypes turned up in both the CD4 and the CD8 compartments, likely arising from convergent recombination.

The CDR3 extends over 15 amino acids. Losses at the gene ends were 5 bases for V and 4 bases for J; bases not matched to a gene: 9. CDR1 SGHTA and CDR2 FQGTGA come from the germline V gene. The TCR cDNA carried a universal primer site and UMIs from 5'RACE template switching. TCRdb passed the 5' RACE reads through MiXCR, listing each CDR3 protein once. The profile shows 450,000 to 550,000 distinct CDR3 sequences, about a fifth of them singletons. The sequence was obtained from a man between 18 and 29 years old who received the YFV17D yellow fever vaccine. The chain uses TRBV7-3 and TRBJ2-5, with 8 bases identical to TRBD1. Sequences were derived from PBMCs, sampled roughly 20 days after the first yellow fever vaccination. CDR3 region: CASSPQGGWVETQYF. In nucleotides, the CDR3 is TGTGCCAGCAGCCCACAGGGGGGCTGGGTAGAGACCCAGTACTTC.